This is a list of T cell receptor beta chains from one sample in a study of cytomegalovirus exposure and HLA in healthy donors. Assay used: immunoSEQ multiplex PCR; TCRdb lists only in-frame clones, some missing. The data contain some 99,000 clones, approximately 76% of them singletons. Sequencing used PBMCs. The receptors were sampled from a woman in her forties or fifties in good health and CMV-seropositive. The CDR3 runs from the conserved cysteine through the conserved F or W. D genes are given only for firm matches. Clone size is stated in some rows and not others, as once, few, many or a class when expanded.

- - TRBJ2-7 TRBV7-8 TGTGCCAGCAGCCGTGGACAGATCTACGAGCAGTACTTC CASSRGQIYEQYF
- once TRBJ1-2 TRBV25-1 TGTGCCAGCAGGGGGCATCGAGGCTACACCTTC CASRGHRGYTF
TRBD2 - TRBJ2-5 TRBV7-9 TGTGCCAGCAGCTCGGGACTACCATTTCAGGAGACCCAGTACTTC CASSSGLPFQETQYF
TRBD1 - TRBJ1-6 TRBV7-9 TGTGCCAGCACCCTGGGTGACAGGGGATATAATTCACCCCTCCACTTT CASTLGDRGYNSPLHF
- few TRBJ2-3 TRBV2 TGTGCCACTTCTAGCGTTACTAGCACAGATACGCAGTATTTT CATSSVTSTDTQYF
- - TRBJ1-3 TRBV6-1 TGTGCCAGCAGCGAAAGGGAGGGAAACACCATATATTTT CASSEREGNTIYF
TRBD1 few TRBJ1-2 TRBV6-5 TGTGCCAGCAGTGGGACAGGGCTTGGTGGCTACACCTTC CASSGTGLGGYTF
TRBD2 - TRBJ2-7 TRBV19 TGTGCCAGTAGTACCCAGCGGGGGGGCTACGAGCAGTACTTC CASSTQRGGYEQYF
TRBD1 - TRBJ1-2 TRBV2 TGTGCCAGCATCGGGACAGGGGGCAGTGGCTACACCTTC CASIGTGGSGYTF
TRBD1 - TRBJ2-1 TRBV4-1 TGCGCCAGCAGCCAACAGGGGGCCCATGAGCAGTTCTTC CASSQQGAHEQFF
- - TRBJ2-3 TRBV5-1 TGCGCCAGCAGCTTGAATCAGAACACAGATACGCAGTATTTT CASSLNQNTDTQYF
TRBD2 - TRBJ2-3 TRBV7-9 TGTGCCAGCAGCTTACTAGCGGGGGGGCTAGATACGCAGTATTTT CASSLLAGGLDTQYF
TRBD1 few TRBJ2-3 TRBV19 TGTGCCAGTAGTTCACAGGGGGCAGGGGATACGCAGTATTTT CASSSQGAGDTQYF
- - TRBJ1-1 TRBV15 TGTGCCACCAGTTTTGACAGGTTTTACACTGAAGCTTTCTTT CATSFDRFYTEAFF
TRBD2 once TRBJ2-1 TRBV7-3 TGTGCCAGCAGCCCGGTAGCGGGAGGGGGTGAGCAGTTCTTC CASSPVAGGGEQFF
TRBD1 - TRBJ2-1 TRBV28 TGTGCCACTCGGGACAGGGAGATTAATGAGCAGTTCTTC CATRDREINEQFF
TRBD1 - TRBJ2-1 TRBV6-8 TGTGCCAGCAGTTATGGGTCGCCAGACAGGGCCTTCAATGAGCAGTTCTTC CASSYGSPDRAFNEQFF
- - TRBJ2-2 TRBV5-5 TGTGCCAGCAGCTTGAGGCTAGCCCCCGGGGAGCTGTTTTTT CASSLRLAPGELFF
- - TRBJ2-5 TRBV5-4 TGTGCCAGCAGCGCTGGCGGGGCTCAAGAGACCCAGTACTTC CASSAGGAQETQYF
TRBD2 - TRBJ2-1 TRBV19 TGTGCCAGTAGTATAGTCCATGCGGGAGAGGGGTTCTTC CASSIVHAGEGFF
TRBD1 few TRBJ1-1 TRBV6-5 TGTGCCAGCAGTTACCCGACAGGGGACACTGAAGCTTTCTTT CASSYPTGDTEAFF
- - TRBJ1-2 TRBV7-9 TGTTCCAGCAGCCCCCCACCCGGGAATAACTATGGCTACACCTTC CSSSPPPGNNYGYTF
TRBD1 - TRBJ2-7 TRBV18 TGTGCCAGCTCACCGGGCCACGGGACAGGGTCTTACGAGCAGTACTTC CASSPGHGTGSYEQYF
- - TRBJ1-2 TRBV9 TGTGCCAGCAGCGCCAGACAGAACTCTAACTATGGCTACACCTTC CASSARQNSNYGYTF
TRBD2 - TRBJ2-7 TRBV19 TGTGCCAGTAGTGGACCGGGACTAGCGGCTACCTACGAGCAGTACTTC CASSGPGLAATYEQYF